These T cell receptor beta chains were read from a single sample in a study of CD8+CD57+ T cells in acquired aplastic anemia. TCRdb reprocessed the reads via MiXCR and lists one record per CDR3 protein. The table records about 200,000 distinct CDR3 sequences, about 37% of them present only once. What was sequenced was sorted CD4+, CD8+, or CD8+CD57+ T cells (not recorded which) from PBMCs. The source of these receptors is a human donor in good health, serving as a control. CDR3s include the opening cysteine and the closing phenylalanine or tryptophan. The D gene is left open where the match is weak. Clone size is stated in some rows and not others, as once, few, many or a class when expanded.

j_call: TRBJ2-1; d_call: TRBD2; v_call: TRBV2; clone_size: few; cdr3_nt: TGTGCCAGCAGCGAGAGGGGACTAGCGGGGGGATTTGAGCAGTTCTTC; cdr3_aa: CASSERGLAGGFEQFF
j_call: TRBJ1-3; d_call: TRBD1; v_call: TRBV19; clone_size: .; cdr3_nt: TGTGCCAGTAGTATGGGACAGGGGGCTTTTGTTCGCTCTGGAAACACCATATATTTT; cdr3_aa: CASSMGQGAFVRSGNTIYF
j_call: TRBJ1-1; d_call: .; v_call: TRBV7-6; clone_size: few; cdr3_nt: TGTGCCAGCAGCTCCACTACAGGGAGTGAAGCTTTCTTT; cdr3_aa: CASSSTTGSEAFF
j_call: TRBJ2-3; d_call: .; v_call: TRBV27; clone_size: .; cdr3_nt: TGTGCCAGCAGTTCGAGTAACACAGATACGCAGTATTTT; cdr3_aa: CASSSSNTDTQYF
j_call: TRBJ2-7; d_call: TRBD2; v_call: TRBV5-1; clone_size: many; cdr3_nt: TGCGCCAGCAGCTTGGGACTAGCGTTCGAGCAGTACTTC; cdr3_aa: CASSLGLAFEQYF
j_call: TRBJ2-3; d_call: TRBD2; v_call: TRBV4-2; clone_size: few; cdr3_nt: TGTGCCAGCAACCAACTAGCGAGCGGCACAGATACGCAGTATTTT; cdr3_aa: CASNQLASGTDTQYF
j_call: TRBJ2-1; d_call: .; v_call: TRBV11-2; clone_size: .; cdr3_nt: TGTGCCAGCAGCTTATCCCCTTTATCGTACCATGAGCAGTTCTTC; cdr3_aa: CASSLSPLSYHEQFF
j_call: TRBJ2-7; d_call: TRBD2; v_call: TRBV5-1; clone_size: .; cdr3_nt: TGCGCCAGCAGCTTGGTTACTAGCGGGAGAATCTACGAGCAGTACTTC; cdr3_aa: CASSLVTSGRIYEQYF
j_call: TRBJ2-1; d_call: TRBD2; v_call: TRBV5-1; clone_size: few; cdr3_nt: TGCGCCAGCAGCCGGACTAGCGGGACCTTAGGCAATGAGCAGTTCTTC; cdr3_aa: CASSRTSGTLGNEQFF
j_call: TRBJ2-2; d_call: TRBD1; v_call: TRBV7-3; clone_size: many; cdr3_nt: TGTGCCAGCCGAACAGGGGGCGCGAACACCGGGGAGCTGTTTTTT; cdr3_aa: CASRTGGANTGELFF
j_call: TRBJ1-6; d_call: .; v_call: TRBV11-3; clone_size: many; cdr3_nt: TGTGCCAGCAGCTTAGAGGGACGGTATAATTCACCCCTCCACTTT; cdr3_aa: CASSLEGRYNSPLHF
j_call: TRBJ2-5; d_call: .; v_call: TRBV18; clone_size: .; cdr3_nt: TGTGCCAGCTCACAGAACCGCCAAGAGACCCAGTACTTC; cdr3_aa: CASSQNRQETQYF
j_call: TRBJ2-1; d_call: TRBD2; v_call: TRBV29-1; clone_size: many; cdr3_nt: TGCAGCGTTGAAGAACTAGCGGGAGAAAGGGAGCAGTTCTTC; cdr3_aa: CSVEELAGEREQFF
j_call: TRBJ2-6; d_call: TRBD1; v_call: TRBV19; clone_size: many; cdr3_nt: TGTGCCAGTAGTACCAGACAGGGGGTTGGATCTGGGGCCAACGTCCTGACTTTC; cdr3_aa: CASSTRQGVGSGANVLTF
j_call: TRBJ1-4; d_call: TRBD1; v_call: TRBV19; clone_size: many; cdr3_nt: TGTGCCAGTAGTATAGTAGTTGGGGGGACAGGGCGTGAAAAACTGTTTTTT; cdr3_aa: CASSIVVGGTGREKLFF
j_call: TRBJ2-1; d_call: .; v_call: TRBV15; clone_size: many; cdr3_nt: TGTGCCACCAGCAGAGATGTTTCAGGGTCTGAGCAGTTCTTC; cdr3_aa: CATSRDVSGSEQFF
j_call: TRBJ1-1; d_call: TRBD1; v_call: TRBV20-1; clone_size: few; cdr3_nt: TGCAGTGCTAGCGACAGGGGGCAGGTTGGAACTGAAGCTTTCTTT; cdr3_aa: CSASDRGQVGTEAFF